The present TCR beta chain was sequenced within a study of T cells in tumors after PD-1 blockade. Looking at the study overall: Patients received pembrolizumab 200 mg every 3 weeks or cemiplimab 350 mg every 2 weeks. Peripheral blood samples averaged approximately 37,000 unique clonotypes and some 100,000 templates.

The assay was immunoSEQ multiplex PCR, and TCRdb's table has in-frame clones only and misses some. The sample has approximately 20,000 clones, more than 65% seen once; the top ten hold 25%. Study-wide results and caveats: Peripheral recruitment is suggested, as some novel exhausted tumor clones were in pre-treatment blood.

The CDR3 consists of 15 residues. After removal of 4 bases from V and 5 bases from J, the junction contained 9 bases not matched to a gene. The germline gives CDR1 SGHRS, CDR2 YFSETQ. Turning to this clone: Its specificity is not known.

This clonotype originated in a human donor with advanced basal cell or squamous cell carcinoma (not recorded which). The genes are TRBV5-1 and TRBJ2-5; 9 nucleotides match TRBD1. This specimen was PBMCs, taken after anti-PD-1 therapy. This chain's CDR3 is CASSRTGEVAETQYF. The CDR3 DNA follows: TGCGCCAGCAGCAGGACAGGGGAGGTTGCGGAGACCCAGTACTTC.